This T cell receptor beta chain was captured by sequencing in a study of blood T cells in healthy people across ages (dated by TCRdb to between 2014 and 2017). With respect to the entire study: In model experiments, roughly one uniquely barcoded TCR beta cDNA molecule per two T cells was captured by template switching. Donors of different ages were randomly distributed across sequencing lanes to avoid experimental bias. Age-related changes in TCR beta repertoire diversity were measured in the study by deep sequencing normalized with unique cDNA molecular identifiers. For two donors (one aged 18 to 30 and one aged 80 or older), the study analyzed two additional independent replicas of 1 million unique cDNA reads from the same blood draw. The donors were split into four age groups: young (average around 15 years), middle-aged (roughly 39), aged (more than 60) and long-lived (over 80).

The roughly 37 donors, aged roughly 6 to 95 years, were systemically healthy Caucasian individuals from Russia. Approximately 9 milliliters of peripheral blood were collected from each donor into EDTA-treated Vacutainer tubes. Ficoll-Paque density-gradient centrifugation was used to isolate PBMCs, with at least 6.5 million per sample. Trizol reagent was used to extract total RNA from PBMCs, with at least 5 micrograms per sample. Naive CD45RAhigh/CD27high T cell percentages were measured by flow cytometry on a PBMC aliquot from every donor. What the research found in general, with its limitations: Donor CMV infection status was unknown, potentially confounding age-related changes in expanded clonotypes. Because profiling used bulk unsorted PBMCs, naive and antigen-experienced compartments could not be compared conclusively. The percentage of naive T cells measured by flow cytometry correlated strongly with observed TCR beta diversity. Estimates of total diversity from one million sequenced T cells were regarded as lower bounds and underestimates. As age increased, observed TCR beta diversity per million T cells dropped in a roughly linear way, and a significant reduction was already evident by age about 36. Compared with the aged group, the long-lived group had more naive CD4+ T cells, fewer expanded clones and increased TCR diversity, suggesting age selection.

This clonotype has a handful of counts. It lacks a known antigen. Base qualities are missing; no much larger clone stands one base away. The CDR3 sequence holds 14 residues, the cysteine and phenylalanine included. This entry keeps only the CDR3 DNA: 42 bases, framed from base 1. The trim is 9 bases for V and 4 bases for J, with a gap of 18 bases between the germline ends. Library generation was performed with 5' RACE. The second PCR ran for roughly 6 to 11 cycles and used a J-beta primer mix along with a sample-barcoded 5' primer. Each TCR beta cDNA molecule received a unique molecular identifier from a template-switch 5' adaptor carrying 12 random nucleotides. Each sample yielded at least 2.5 million CDR3-containing paired-end reads. All of the RNA was converted into first-strand cDNA using the Mint cDNA synthesis kit, with a TRBC-specific oligonucleotide serving as the primer. Following uracil-DNA glycosylase treatment, all cDNA underwent a first 18-cycle PCR with the universal primers M1SS and BC2_uni_R. The study's processing was this. Normalization of each sample was performed by random selection of 1 million high-quality reads, each carrying a distinct molecular identifier. Instead of being binned into consensus sequences, reads that shared molecular identifiers were thrown out. MiTCR, with a Q25 quality threshold and the strictest error-elimination algorithm, was used for CDR3 identification, clonotype clustering and error correction. Lower-bound total TCR beta diversity was estimated with a nonparametric unseen species model using Euler transformation. TCRdb's own reprocessing of the public reads used fastp at Q25 and MiXCR and kept productive beta chains. Here each entry gathers all rows of one CDR3 protein and keeps the most common genes and DNA. It is TCRdb's table, rather than the study itself, that gives the V and J calls and clone size. The sample table contains some 1.8 million distinct CDR3 sequences; only one count was recorded for roughly 43% of them. The top ten clonotypes cover around 23% of the sample.

Sample: blood. This chain is built from TRBV12-3 or TRBV12-4 and TRBJ1-2, with TRBD1 perhaps the D gene, on 6 matching bases. The TCR originated in a human donor in good health. In nucleotide form, the sequence is TGTGCCAGTAAATCTAACAGGGAAGTCTATGGCTACACCTTC. This gives the protein CASKSNREVYGYTF.